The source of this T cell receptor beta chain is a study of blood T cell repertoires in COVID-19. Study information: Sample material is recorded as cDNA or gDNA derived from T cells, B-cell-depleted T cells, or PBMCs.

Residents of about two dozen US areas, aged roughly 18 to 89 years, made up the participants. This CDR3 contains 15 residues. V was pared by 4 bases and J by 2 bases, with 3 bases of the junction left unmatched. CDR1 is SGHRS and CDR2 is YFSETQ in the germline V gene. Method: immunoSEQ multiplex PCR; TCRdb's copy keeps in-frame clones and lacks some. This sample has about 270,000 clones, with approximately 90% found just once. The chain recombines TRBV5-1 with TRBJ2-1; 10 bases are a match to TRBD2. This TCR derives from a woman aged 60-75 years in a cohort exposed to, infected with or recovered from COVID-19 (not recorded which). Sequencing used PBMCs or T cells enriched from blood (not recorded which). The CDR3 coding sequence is TGCGCCAGCAGCGAAGCGGGAGGGGCCTACAATGAGCAGTTCTTC. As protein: CASSEAGGAYNEQFF.